This TCR beta chain derives from a study of OX40 agonist ivuxolimab in advanced cancers. For the study at large: An anti-OX40 (CD134) antibody with agonistic activity, ivuxolimab, was administered to patients.

Assay: immunoSEQ multiplex PCR; the TCRdb copy retains only in-frame clones and omits some. The sample has around 51,000 clones, around 77% seen once. The length of the CDR3 is 14 residues. The V gene's germline CDR1 is MNHNS and CDR2 SASEGT. V was pared by 7 bases and J by 10 bases, with 13 bases of the junction left unmatched. Of note for this clone: This may be a read error: a much more frequent sequence differs by one nucleotide.

This clonotype was sampled from an adult with an advanced solid tumor such as melanoma, head and neck, liver or kidney cancer. V and J are TRBV6-1 and TRBJ2-3, with 8 bases that match TRBD2. Material: CD4+ or CD8+ T cells sorted from blood, obtained in a trial of the OX40 agonist ivuxolimab. The DNA for the CDR3 is TGTGCCAGCACCGCGGGACTAGTGGGTAGACCGCAGTATTTT. Its protein is CASTAGLVGRPQYF.